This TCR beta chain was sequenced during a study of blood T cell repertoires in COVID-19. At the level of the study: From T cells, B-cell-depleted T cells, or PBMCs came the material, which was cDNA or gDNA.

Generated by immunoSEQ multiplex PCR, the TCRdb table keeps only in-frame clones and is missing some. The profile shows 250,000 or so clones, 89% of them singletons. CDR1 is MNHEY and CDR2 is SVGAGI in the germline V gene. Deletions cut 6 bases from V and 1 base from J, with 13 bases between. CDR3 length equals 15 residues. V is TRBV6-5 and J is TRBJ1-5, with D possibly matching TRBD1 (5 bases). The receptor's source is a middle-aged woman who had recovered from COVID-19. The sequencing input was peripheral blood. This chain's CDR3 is CASRPQALSNQPQHF. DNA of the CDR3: TGTGCCAGCAGACCACAGGCTTTGAGCAATCAGCCCCAGCATTTT.